The 5 T cell receptor beta chains presented below share a single source sample, sequenced in a study of cytomegalovirus exposure and HLA in healthy donors. A multiplex PCR was run with 60 Vbeta primers and 13 Jbeta primers. Repertoires were generated with immunoSEQ multiplex PCR, while TCRdb's copy carries only in-frame clones and drops some. This table lists around 35,000 clones. The sequenced material came from PBMCs. The receptors were gathered from a woman between 40 and 55 years old in good health and CMV-seropositive.

The chain recombines TRBV18 with TRBJ2-1; D not resolved. CDR3 length equals 15 residues. Trimming removed 3 bases at V and 2 bases at J, with 11 bases between. Germline CDR1 is KGHSH and CDR2 is LQKENI. The CDR3 loop reads CASSPGESTYNEQFF. The DNA for the CDR3 is TGTGCCAGCTCACCCGGAGAATCAACCTACAATGAGCAGTTCTTC.

The chain's CDR3 is CASTPGLAIGTQYF. CDR3 bases: TGTGCCAGCACCCCGGGACTAGCGATTGGGACCCAGTACTTC. V and J are TRBV6-5 and TRBJ2-5; 10 bases are shared with TRBD2. Germline-derived CDR1 and CDR2 are MNHEY and SVGAGI. Trimming at V came to 7 bases and at J to 7 bases, leaving 9 bases not matched to a gene. The CDR3 has 14 amino acids.

The chain links TRBV7-9 to TRBJ2-3, with 8 bases aligning to TRBD1. Germline trimming cut 5 bases from V and 5 bases from J; bases unmatched to any gene: 15. The V gene's germline CDR1 is SEHNR and CDR2 FQNEAQ (reference sequence). This CDR3 has 17 amino acids. CDR3 coding DNA: TGTGCCAGCAGCCCTAGGGTGGGAACAGGGGGAAGAGATACGCAGTATTTT. Its protein is CASSPRVGTGGRDTQYF.

V usage is TRBV28 and J usage is TRBJ1-1; D is unclear. The CDR3 covers 13 residues. Germline CDR1 is MDHEN and CDR2 is SYDVKM. V gave up 4 bases and J gave up 3 bases, with 9 bases separating them. The CDR3 spells CASSYGEDTEAFF. CDR3 nucleotides: TGTGCCAGCAGTTACGGGGAGGACACTGAAGCTTTCTTT.

V and J are TRBV9 and TRBJ1-1; TRBD1 aligns across 9 bases. This CDR3 is built from 15 residues. V was clipped by 1 base and J by 4 bases; unmatched bases: 5. Germline loops: CDR1 SGDLS, CDR2 YYNGEE. The chain's CDR3 is CASSVSGQGFTEAFF. CDR3 coding DNA: TGTGCCAGCAGCGTATCGGGACAGGGTTTCACTGAAGCTTTCTTT.